What follows describes a single T cell receptor beta chain. Its antigen is unidentified. The sample belongs to a study of cytomegalovirus exposure and HLA in healthy donors. The PCR was carried out with 60 Vbeta primers and 13 Jbeta primers. TCRdb's table, derived via immunoSEQ multiplex PCR, lists solely in-frame clones and lacks some. The table records 100,000 or so clones, 67% of them present only once. Regarding the study as a whole: Earlier analysis found most TCR beta V segments productive about 90% or about 30% of the time. There were some V segments, including TRBV6-2 and TRBV6-3, excluded as indistinguishable. Reportedly, diagnosis of cytomegalovirus status by the classifier showed high specificity and sensitivity.

The junction had 3 bases not matched to a gene; V was cut back by 2 bases and J by 5 bases. This CDR3 has 14 amino acids. Germline CDR1 SGDLS, CDR2 YYNGEE. Sequencing was done on a sample of PBMCs. The receptor's source is a man aged 25 to 40 in good health and CMV-seronegative. The J gene is TRBJ1-2, the V gene TRBV9; 10 bases agree with TRBD1. The CDR3 is CASSVGQGGYGYTF. DNA of the CDR3: TGTGCCAGCAGCGTCGGACAGGGGGGATATGGCTACACCTTC.